The 30 T cell receptor beta chains below all came from one sample that was sequenced in a study of spatial heterogeneity in lung cancer. Study-level points and caveats: Mutation tallies in tumors tracked expanded intratumoral alpha and beta TCR counts.

These TCRs' antigens remain unknown. MiXCR, run by TCRdb on the 5' RACE reads, gives a single entry per CDR3 protein. Of 15,000 to 20,000 distinct CDR3 sequences listed, around 7% are singletons. The time point is: sample taken at primary tumor resection. The source was lung tumor tissue, collected at surgery. Every receptor here comes from a female donor with early-stage non-small cell lung cancer.

In its sample, this clonotype is medium-sized. The chain uses TRBV7-8 and TRBJ2-1; D is undetermined. This CDR3 is built from 14 residues. Germline V CDR1 and CDR2: SGHVS, FQNEAQ. The V gene lost 3 bases and the J gene lost 5 bases, with 11 bases spanning the gap. The CDR3 region is CASSLTLENNEQFF. The CDR3 DNA follows: TGTGCCAGCAGCTTGACCCTAGAAAACAATGAGCAGTTCTTC. Variable domain in full (rest from reference TRBV7-8 and TRBJ2-1): GAGVSQSPRYKVAKRGQDVALRCDPISGHVSLFWYQQALGQGPEFLTYFQNEAQLDKSGLPSDRFFAERPEGSVSTLKIQRTQQEDSAVYLCASSLTLENNEQFFGPGTRLTVL.

This clonotype was observed many times. The chain combines TRBV2 with TRBJ2-3; D is perhaps TRBD2 (7 bases). CDR3 length equals 15 residues. V was trimmed by 3 bases and J by 4 bases, leaving 14 bases between them. Per the germline V gene, CDR1 is SNHLY and CDR2 is FYNNEI. The CDR3, as DNA: TGTGCCAGCAGTGAGGGGGGGGCCAAATCAGATACGCAGTATTTT. Its protein is CASSEGGAKSDTQYF.

This clonotype appeared many times. The rearrangement links TRBV7-9 to TRBJ2-2; 7 nucleotides line up with TRBD1. The CDR3 has 15 residues. J gave up 0 bases and V 5 bases, and 3 bases lay outside the gene matches. From germline, CDR1 is SEHNR and CDR2 FQNEAQ (reference sequence). The CDR3 DNA is TGTGCCAGCAGCCTCGACAGGGCGAACACCGGGGAGCTGTTTTTT. This codes for CASSLDRANTGELFF.

This clonotype was counted ten times or more. V is TRBV7-9 and J is TRBJ2-1; no clear D. CDR1 SEHNR and CDR2 FQNEAQ come from the germline V gene (reference sequence). The CDR3 length is 14 residues. Trimming left V 2 bases short and J 6 bases short, with 11 bases between. The CDR3 spells CASSLQPPPNEQFF. CDR3 coding DNA: TGTGCCAGCAGCTTACAACCCCCACCCAATGAGCAGTTCTTC.

This clonotype was found many times. V is TRBV10-2 and J is TRBJ2-7, with 8 nucleotides matching TRBD1. V shed 8 bases, J shed 3 bases, and the junction held 15 bases outside the gene matches. CDR1 and CDR2 (germline): WSHSY, SAAADI. The CDR3 totals 16 residues. The CDR3 loop reads CASLSPAGGAGYEQYF. The CDR3 bases are TGCGCCAGCCTGTCTCCCGCAGGGGGCGCAGGCTACGAGCAGTACTTC.

This clonotype counts as medium-sized. The chain recombines TRBV7-9 with TRBJ2-7; tentative D call: TRBD1 (6 bases). Germline loops: CDR1 SEHNR, CDR2 FQNEAQ (reference sequence). This CDR3 region has 14 residues. V lost 5 bases to trimming and J lost 0 bases, with 11 bases between them. CDR3 sequence (DNA): TGTGCCAGCAGCAGGGACACCCGCTCCTACGAGCAGTACTTC. Its protein product is CASSRDTRSYEQYF.

Many counts were recorded for this clonotype. This sequence joins TRBV7-2 and TRBJ2-4; D remains ambiguous. Germline-derived CDR1 and CDR2 are SGHTA and FQGNSA. This CDR3 spans 14 amino acids. The V gene lost 1 base and the J gene lost 6 bases, with 10 bases spanning the gap. This chain's CDR3 is CASSLDILLNIQYF. In DNA, the CDR3 is TGTGCCAGCAGCTTAGACATCTTGCTAAACATTCAGTACTTC.

V and J are TRBV30 and TRBJ1-5; D perhaps matches TRBD1 (6 bases). CDR1 GTSNPN and CDR2 SVGIG come from the germline V gene (reference sequence). V lost 1 base to trimming and J lost 15 bases, with 19 bases between them. The CDR3 extends over 13 amino acids. Here the CDR3 DNA reads TGTGCCTGGAGTGCTCTTTTCGGGACAATCCGGCATTTT. Amino acids: CAWSALFGTIRHF.

This rearrangement joins TRBV12-3 or TRBV12-4 to TRBJ1-1; weak D call: TRBD1 (5 bases). This CDR3 has 13 amino acids. Trimming took 3 bases from V and 8 from J, leaving 13 bases between them. The chain's CDR3 is CASSFPGGAEAFF. CDR3 DNA sequence: TGTGCCAGCAGTTTCCCCGGAGGGGCCGAAGCTTTCTTT.

Ten or more counts support this clonotype. The chain is built from TRBV6-6 and TRBJ2-7; tentative D call: TRBD1 (5 bases). In germline, CDR1 is MNHNY, CDR2 SVGAGI (reference sequence). The CDR3 loop spans 12 amino acids. V lost 8 bases, J lost 1 base, and 9 bases lay in between. CDR3 coding DNA: TGTGCCAGCTCGACAGCTTCCTACGAGCAGTACTTC. Translation gives CASSTASYEQYF.

This clonotype was recorded many times. J is TRBJ1-1 and V is TRBV9; D uncertain. V was pared by 2 bases and J by 2 bases, with 13 bases between. The germline CDR1 and CDR2 sequences are SGDLS and YYNGEE. CDR3 length equals 15 residues. CDR3 sequence reads: CASSVGTLGNTEAFF. In nucleotides, the CDR3 is TGTGCCAGCAGCGTCGGCACGCTGGGTAACACTGAAGCTTTCTTT.

This clonotype was recorded at least ten times. This chain joins TRBV7-2 and TRBJ2-1; TRBD2 agrees at 11 bases. This CDR3 is 13 amino acids long. Germline V gives CDR1 SGHTA, CDR2 FQGNSA. The junction had 8 bases not matched to a gene; V was cut back by 4 bases and J by 15 bases. This CDR3 is CASSSIAGGPSFF. CDR3 nucleotides: TGTGCCAGCAGCTCAATAGCGGGGGGGCCCTCGTTCTTC.

J is TRBJ2-7 and V is TRBV28; 7 bases match TRBD1. Germline CDR1 is MDHEN and CDR2 is SYDVKM. The CDR3 is 13 amino acids. J was trimmed by 0 bases and V by 8 bases; bases with no gene match: 4. The CDR3 DNA follows: TGTGCCAGCGGTCCAGGGGGCTCCTACGAGCAGTACTTC. Protein product: CASGPGGSYEQYF.

This clonotype was seen many times. This chain joins TRBV2 and TRBJ2-7, with D unclear. The germline V gene encodes CDR1 SNHLY and CDR2 FYNNEI. Trimming shortened V by 3 bases and J by 3 bases, and 9 bases separated the two germline ends. The CDR3 has 13 residues. CDR3 bases: TGTGCCAGCAGTGATACAGTCTTCTACGAGCAGTACTTC. Translated, it gives CASSDTVFYEQYF.

This clonotype showed up many times. This sequence joins TRBV12-3 or TRBV12-4 and TRBJ1-6, with D unresolved. The germline V and J ends were trimmed by 2 bases and 9 bases, with 8 bases remaining between them. This CDR3 comprises 13 residues. The CDR3: CASSLLGISPLHF. The DNA of the CDR3 is TGTGCCAGCAGTTTACTGGGGATTTCACCCCTCCACTTT.

This clonotype has a count of ten or more. The CDR3 spells CASSLDGTLYNSPLHF. The CDR3 DNA reads as TGCGCCAGCAGCTTGGACGGGACGCTCTATAATTCACCCCTCCACTTT. The chain couples TRBV5-1 to TRBJ1-6; possibly TRBD1 for D (5 bases). Trimming removed 0 bases from V and 3 bases from J, with 10 bases in between. Germline V CDR1 and CDR2: SGHRS, YFSETQ. The CDR3 extends over 16 amino acids.

The rearrangement uses TRBV12-3 or TRBV12-4 and TRBJ1-6; no definite D call. The CDR3 has 18 residues. The ends were cut back, 3 bases at V and 0 bases at J, with 15 bases in the middle. The CDR3 bases are TGTGCCAGCAGTTTCCTGGGCATTGCCGCCTCCTATAATTCACCCCTCCACTTT. Its translation is CASSFLGIAASYNSPLHF.

The gene calls are TRBV30 and TRBJ2-7; the D gene is possibly TRBD1 (6 bases). This CDR3 is 12 amino acids long. V was pared by 4 bases and J by 2 bases, with 9 bases between. Germline values: CDR1 GTSNPN, CDR2 SVGIG (reference sequence). CDR3 coding DNA: TGTGCCTGGACCGCAGGGGCCTACGAGCAGTACTTC. It codes for CAWTAGAYEQYF. Based on the CDR3 plus reference TRBV30 and TRBJ2-7, the full variable domain is SQTIHQWPATLVQPVGSPLSLECTVEGTSNPNLYWYRQAAGRGLQLLFYSVGIGQISSEVPQNLSASRPQDRQFILSSKKLLLSDSGFYLCAWTAGAYEQYFGPGTRLTVT.

This clonotype is labeled as medium-sized. DNA for the CDR3: TGTGCCATCAGTATACAGGGGCCGGGACAGCCCCAGCATTTT. Protein: CAISIQGPGQPQHF. V gene TRBV10-3 combines with J gene TRBJ1-5; 7 bases are shared with TRBD1. J lost 7 bases, V lost 5 bases, and 8 bases had no gene match. Germline V gene lookup returns CDR1 ENHRY and CDR2 SYGVKD. The CDR3 consists of 14 residues.

This clonotype was seen only a few times. The rearrangement links TRBV2 to TRBJ2-4; D might be TRBD2 (5 bases). The CDR3 has 18 amino acids. Trimming stripped 0 bases from V and 0 bases from J, with 15 bases between. CDR1 is SNHLY, CDR2 FYNNEI, per germline. The CDR3 protein is CASSEALRGRLAKNIQYF. The CDR3 region has the DNA TGTGCCAGCAGTGAAGCGCTTCGAGGGCGTCTAGCCAAAAACATTCAGTACTTC.

This clonotype has a count of ten or more. CDR3 nucleotides: TGTGCCAGTAGTACAGGGGGCGGCTATGGCTACACCTTC. The encoded protein is CASSTGGGYGYTF. The chain recombines TRBV19 with TRBJ1-2, with TRBD1 matching 8 bases. V gave up 4 bases and J gave up 4 bases; unmatched junction bases: 2. CDR3 size: 13 residues. Germline CDR1 LNHDA, CDR2 SQIVND (reference sequence).

This clonotype has a count of ten or more. The chain joins TRBV30 to TRBJ1-2, with TRBD1 as a possible D gene (5 bases). CDR1 and CDR2 from the germline V gene are GTSNPN and SVGIG (reference sequence). CDR3 size: 14 residues. The V and J ends lost 1 base and 8 bases respectively, with 17 bases between them. DNA of the CDR3: TGTGCCTGGAGTGCCGGGACCGCCCTTGGAGGCTACACCTTC. Translated: CAWSAGTALGGYTF.

This clonotype came up many times. J is TRBJ2-5 and V is TRBV21-1. TRBV21-1 is designated a pseudogene. The CDR3 spans 16 residues. This CDR3 is CASSKATELIQETQYF. The CDR3 nucleotides read TGTGCCAGCAGCAAAGCAACGGAACTCATCCAAGAGACCCAGTACTTC.

This clonotype has ten or more counts. This chain joins TRBV5-1 and TRBJ2-3, with 7 nucleotides matching TRBD2. The CDR3 length is 15 residues. The V segment lost 4 bases and the J segment 5 bases; nucleotides outside the gene matches: 10. The germline gives CDR1 SGHRS, CDR2 YFSETQ. CDR3 in amino acids: CASSTGLLEQDTQYF. The CDR3 DNA is TGCGCCAGCAGCACGGGACTATTGGAACAAGATACGCAGTATTTT.

This clonotype appeared many times. V usage is TRBV20-1 and J usage is TRBJ2-3, with D perhaps TRBD2 (5 bases). Germline values: CDR1 DFQATT, CDR2 SNEGSKA (reference sequence). Trimming took 5 bases from V and 6 from J, leaving 15 bases between them. The CDR3 loop spans 13 amino acids. CDR3 coding DNA: TGCAGTGCTGCCCCCGGAGGTACGGATACGCAGTATTTT. Translating gives CSAAPGGTDTQYF.

The chain joins TRBV7-2 to TRBJ2-3; possible D gene TRBD2, 5 bases. This CDR3 is 13 amino acids long. The germline gives CDR1 SGHTA, CDR2 FQGNSA. Deletions cut 8 bases from V and 10 bases from J, with 19 bases between. CDR3 sequence (DNA): TGTGCCAGCCCCCCTAATCGTGCGGGTTCGCAGTATTTT. It yields the protein CASPPNRAGSQYF.

There are many counts of this clonotype. This chain uses TRBV12-3 or TRBV12-4 with TRBJ1-3, with D hard to call. The CDR3 length is 14 residues. Trimming shortened V by 7 bases and J by 0 bases, and 10 bases separated the two germline ends. The CDR3 DNA reads TGTGCCAGCAAAGGACCACTCTCTGGAAACACCATATATTTT. Translating gives CASKGPLSGNTIYF.

This clonotype was seen many times. V and J are TRBV5-1 and TRBJ1-1; a possible D gene is TRBD1 (5 bases). Germline-derived CDR1 and CDR2 are SGHRS and YFSETQ. Trimming removed 1 base at V and 5 bases at J, with 9 bases between. The CDR3 is made up of 13 amino acids. The DNA of the CDR3 is TGCGCCAGCAGCTTGCCCGGGACGACTGAAGCTTTCTTT. Translated, it gives CASSLPGTTEAFF. Full variable domain (rest looked up from reference TRBV5-1 and TRBJ1-1): KAGVTQTPRYLIKTRGQQVTLSCSPISGHRSVSWYQQTPGQGLQFLFEYFSETQRNKGNFPGRFSGRQFSNSRSEMNVSTLELGDSALYLCASSLPGTTEAFFGQGTRLTVV.

The chain uses TRBV5-1 and TRBJ2-3; D remains unclear. Germline CDR1 is SGHRS and CDR2 is YFSETQ. This CDR3 has 14 amino acids. Trimming cost V 2 bases and J 4 bases, with 11 bases left between them. CDR3 loop: CASSFGDRSDTQYF. The CDR3 coding sequence is TGCGCCAGCAGCTTCGGCGATAGGTCAGATACGCAGTATTTT.

This clonotype was picked up a small number of times. This rearrangement joins TRBV5-6 to TRBJ2-3; D is unclear. The CDR3 has 12 amino acids. Deletions cut 5 bases from V and 2 bases from J, with 6 bases between. Per germline, CDR1 SGHDT and CDR2 YYEEEE. DNA of the CDR3: TGTGCCAGCAGGGGAACCACAGATACGCAGTATTTT. It yields the protein CASRGTTDTQYF.